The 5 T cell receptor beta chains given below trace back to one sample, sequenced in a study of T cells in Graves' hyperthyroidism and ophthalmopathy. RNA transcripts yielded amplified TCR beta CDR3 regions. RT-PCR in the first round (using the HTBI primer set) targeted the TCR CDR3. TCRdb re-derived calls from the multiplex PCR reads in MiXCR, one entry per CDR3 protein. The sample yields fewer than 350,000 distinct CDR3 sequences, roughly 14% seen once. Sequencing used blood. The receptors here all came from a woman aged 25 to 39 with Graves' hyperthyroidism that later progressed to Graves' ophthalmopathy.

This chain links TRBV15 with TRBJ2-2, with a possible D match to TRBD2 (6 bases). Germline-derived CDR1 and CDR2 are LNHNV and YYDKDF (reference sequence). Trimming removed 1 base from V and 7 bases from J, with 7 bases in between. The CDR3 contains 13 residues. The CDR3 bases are TGTGCCACCAGCAGAGTAGCGGTCGGGGAGCTGTTTTTT. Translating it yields CATSRVAVGELFF.

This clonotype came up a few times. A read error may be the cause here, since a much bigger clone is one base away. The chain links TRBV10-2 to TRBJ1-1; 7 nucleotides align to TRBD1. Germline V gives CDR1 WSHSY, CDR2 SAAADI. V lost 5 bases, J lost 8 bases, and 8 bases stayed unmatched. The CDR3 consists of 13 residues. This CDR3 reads CASSRTGEVEAFF. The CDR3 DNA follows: TGCGCCAGCAGTCGTACAGGGGAGGTCGAAGCTTTCTTT.

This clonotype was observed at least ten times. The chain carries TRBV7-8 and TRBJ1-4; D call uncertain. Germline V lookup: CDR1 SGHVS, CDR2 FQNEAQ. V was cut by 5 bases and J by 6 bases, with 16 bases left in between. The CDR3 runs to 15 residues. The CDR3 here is CASSPTAGGYEKLFF. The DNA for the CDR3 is TGTGCCAGCAGCCCCACGGCTGGAGGCTATGAAAAACTGTTTTTT. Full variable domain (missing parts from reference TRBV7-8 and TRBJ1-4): GAGVSQSPRYKVAKRGQDVALRCDPISGHVSLFWYQQALGQGPEFLTYFQNEAQLDKSGLPSDRFFAERPEGSVSTLKIQRTQQEDSAVYLCASSPTAGGYEKLFFGSGTQLSVL.

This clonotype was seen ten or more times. The CDR3 region has the DNA TGTGCCAGCAGCCGCGGTCCCAACTACGAGCAGTACTTC. As protein: CASSRGPNYEQYF. The V gene is TRBV6-1, the J gene TRBJ2-7; no reliable D call. Trimming removed 6 bases at V and 3 bases at J, with 12 bases between. The CDR3 loop spans 13 amino acids. CDR1 and CDR2 (germline): MNHNS, SASEGT.

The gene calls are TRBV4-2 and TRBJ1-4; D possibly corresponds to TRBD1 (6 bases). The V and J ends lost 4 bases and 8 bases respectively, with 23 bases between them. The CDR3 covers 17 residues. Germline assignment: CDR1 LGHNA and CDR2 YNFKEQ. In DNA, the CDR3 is TGTGCCAGCAGCCTCGAGACACAGGGTCGGCCTTGGGAAAAACTGTTTTTT. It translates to CASSLETQGRPWEKLFF.